This TCR beta chain was captured in a study of T cells in tumors after PD-1 blockade. Trimming took off 6 bases at V and 5 bases at J, with 11 bases between the two ends. The CDR3 runs 13 residues. CDR1 is MNHEY and CDR2 is SVGAGI in the germline V gene. Clones were read by immunoSEQ multiplex PCR, and TCRdb kept only the in-frame ones, dropping some. The sample carries approximately 6,200 clones, roughly 80% recorded once. The clonotype originates from a human donor with advanced basal cell or squamous cell carcinoma (not recorded which). The chain combines TRBV6-5 with TRBJ1-5, with D uncertain. The specimen comprised PBMCs, sampled after anti-PD-1 therapy. CDR3 coding DNA: TGTGCCAGCAGGAAAGGGAGAGATCAGCCCCAGCATTTT. The encoded protein is CASRKGRDQPQHF.